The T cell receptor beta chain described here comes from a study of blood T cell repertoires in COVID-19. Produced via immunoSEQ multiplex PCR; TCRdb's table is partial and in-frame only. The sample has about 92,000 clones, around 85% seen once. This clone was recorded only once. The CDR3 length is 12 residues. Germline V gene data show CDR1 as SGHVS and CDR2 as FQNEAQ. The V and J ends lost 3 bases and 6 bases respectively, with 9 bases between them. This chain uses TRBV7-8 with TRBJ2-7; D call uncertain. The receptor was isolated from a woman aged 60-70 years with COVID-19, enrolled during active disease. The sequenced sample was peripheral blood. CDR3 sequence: CASSLVLSEQYF. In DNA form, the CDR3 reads TGTGCCAGCAGCTTGGTCCTTAGCGAGCAGTACTTC.